The next 32 T cell receptor beta chains were all read from a single sample in a study of cytomegalovirus exposure and HLA in healthy donors. With 60 Vbeta and 13 Jbeta primers, the PCR was carried out. The method was immunoSEQ multiplex PCR; TCRdb's version includes in-frame clones alone and lacks a portion of them. Among about 93,000 clones listed, approximately 81% were seen once. Sequencing was performed on PBMCs. Receptors were obtained from a woman between 40 and 50 years old in good health and CMV-seronegative.

J is TRBJ2-7 and V is TRBV29-1, with 7 bases fitting TRBD2. CDR1 and CDR2 (germline): SQVTM, ANQGSEA. This CDR3 comprises 13 residues. With V trimmed by 5 bases and J by 0 bases, 4 bases remained unmatched. CDR3 nucleotide sequence: TGCAGCGTTAAGGGCGGGAGCTCCTACGAGCAGTACTTC. The encoded protein is CSVKGGSSYEQYF.

V and J are TRBV5-6 and TRBJ2-7, with D perhaps TRBD2 (6 bases). The V gene's germline CDR1 is SGHDT and CDR2 YYEEEE. The ends were cut back, 3 bases at V and 6 bases at J, with 19 bases in the middle. The CDR3 contains 15 residues. In DNA form, the CDR3 reads TGTGCCAGCAGCTGGGTAACGGGAGCCGGCCTCGAGCAGTACTTC. Its translation: CASSWVTGAGLEQYF.

This clone was detected a few times. The chain recombines TRBV7-6 with TRBJ2-7, with D unresolved. CDR1 SGHVS and CDR2 FNYEAQ come from the germline V gene. The CDR3 totals 14 residues. V was clipped by 4 bases and J by 0 bases, with 10 bases between them. DNA of the CDR3: TGTGCCAGCAGCTCCCTTGATAGCTCCTACGAGCAGTACTTC. Translated: CASSSLDSSYEQYF.

The J gene is TRBJ2-2, the V gene TRBV9; weak D call: TRBD1 (5 bases). The germline CDR1 and CDR2 sequences are SGDLS and YYNGEE. CDR3 size: 14 residues. V lost 4 bases and J lost 4, with 11 bases in between. The CDR3 DNA is TGTGCCAGCAGCCCAGGACAACGCACCGGGGAGCTGTTTTTT. It yields the protein CASSPGQRTGELFF.

This chain joins TRBV27 and TRBJ2-1; 8 bases are a match to TRBD1. The J segment lost 9 bases and the V segment lost 3 bases, leaving 7 bases of the junction unmatched. CDR1 is MNHEY and CDR2 is SMNVEV in the germline V gene (reference sequence). The CDR3 contains 14 residues. CDR3 loop: CASSFRDRGSEQFF. CDR3 coding DNA: TGTGCCAGCAGTTTTCGAGACAGGGGATCTGAGCAGTTCTTC.

The chain joins TRBV10-3 to TRBJ2-1, with TRBD2 identical over 9 bases. With 8 bases clipped from V and 0 bases from J, the junction kept 17 bases outside the gene matches. This CDR3 comprises 19 residues. CDR1 and CDR2 from the germline V gene are ENHRY and SYGVKD. CDR3 loop: CAIQGQGLAGSSSYNEQFF. CDR3 nucleotides: TGTGCCATCCAAGGGCAAGGGCTAGCGGGATCAAGCTCCTACAATGAGCAGTTCTTC.

J is TRBJ2-2 and V is TRBV27; 9 positions match TRBD1. CDR3 size: 14 residues. CDR1 MNHEY and CDR2 SMNVEV come from the germline V gene (reference sequence). The J segment lost 6 bases and the V segment lost 10 bases, leaving 9 bases of the junction unmatched. The CDR3: CATLAQGAAGELFF. CDR3 coding DNA: TGTGCCACCTTAGCACAGGGGGCGGCCGGGGAGCTGTTTTTT.

The chain employs TRBV28 and TRBJ1-5; 7 bases line up with TRBD1. V gave up 4 bases and J gave up 4 bases; unmatched junction bases: 4. Germline V lookup: CDR1 MDHEN, CDR2 SYDVKM. This CDR3 has 14 residues. This CDR3 is CASSSLTGNQPQHF. The CDR3 bases are TGTGCCAGCAGTTCCTTGACAGGGAATCAGCCCCAGCATTTT.

This clone was detected only a few times. CDR3 sequence reads: CASSLSQGPGEQFF. The CDR3 nucleotides read TGCGCCAGCAGCTTGAGTCAGGGGCCGGGGGAGCAGTTCTTC. The chain uses TRBV5-1 and TRBJ2-1; perhaps TRBD1 as D (6 bases). Germline loops: CDR1 SGHRS, CDR2 YFSETQ. The CDR3 is 14 amino acids. V was shortened by 1 base and J by 10 bases, with 15 bases between the two germline ends. The complete variable domain, with remaining parts taken from reference TRBV5-1 and TRBJ2-1, reads KAGVTQTPRYLIKTRGQQVTLSCSPISGHRSVSWYQQTPGQGLQFLFEYFSETQRNKGNFPGRFSGRQFSNSRSEMNVSTLELGDSALYLCASSLSQGPGEQFFGPGTRLTVL.

This clone was detected only once. V is TRBV5-1 and J is TRBJ2-1, with 10 positions matching TRBD2. With V trimmed by 2 bases and J by 4 bases, 9 bases remained unmatched. CDR1 is SGHRS and CDR2 is YFSETQ in the germline V gene. This CDR3 region has 17 residues. This chain's CDR3 is CASSFRLAGTPYNEQFF. The CDR3 DNA follows: TGCGCCAGCAGCTTCCGACTAGCGGGCACGCCGTACAATGAGCAGTTCTTC.

The V call is TRBV2, the J call TRBJ1-2; perhaps TRBD1 as D (5 bases). The CDR3 has 13 amino acids. V lost 8 bases and J 4 bases, leaving 14 bases between the germline ends. Germline CDR1 reads SNHLY; CDR2 reads FYNNEI. The CDR3 nucleotides read TGTGCCAGCCGTGGCCAAGGGGTCTATGGCTACACCTTC. It specifies CASRGQGVYGYTF.

The genes are TRBV5-4 and TRBJ2-1; 13 bases agree with TRBD2. Trimming took 4 bases from V and 0 from J; bases not matched to a gene: 4. In germline, CDR1 is SGHNT, CDR2 YYREEE (reference sequence). The CDR3 runs 17 residues. The CDR3 loop is CASSPGTSGNSYNEQFF. In nucleotides, the CDR3 is TGTGCCAGCAGCCCCGGGACTAGCGGGAACTCCTACAATGAGCAGTTCTTC.

The rearrangement joins TRBV5-1 to TRBJ1-4; D may be TRBD1 (5 bases). Germline loops: CDR1 SGHRS, CDR2 YFSETQ. The CDR3 contains 16 residues. Trimming removed 5 bases at V and 4 bases at J, with 18 bases between. Here the CDR3 reads CASRLGTFSFNEKLFF. CDR3 DNA: TGCGCCAGCAGGTTAGGGACTTTTTCCTTTAATGAAAAACTGTTTTTT.

For the CDR3, the DNA is TGTGCCAGCAGCTTACAGGGGTTTACAGATACGCAGTATTTT. This encodes CASSLQGFTDTQYF. The chain joins TRBV7-2 to TRBJ2-3; a weak D match, TRBD1 (6 bases). V lost 2 bases, J lost 3 bases, and 9 bases lay in between. Germline CDR1 SGHTA, CDR2 FQGNSA. The CDR3 extends over 14 amino acids.

This clone was seen a handful of times. This rearrangement joins TRBV6-1 to TRBJ2-7, with no clear D. The germline CDR1 and CDR2 sequences are MNHNS and SASEGT. CDR3 length equals 12 residues. Between the trimmed V and J ends, which lost 3 bases and 1 base, there was a span of 4 bases. CDR3 residues: CASSDLSYEQYF. DNA of the CDR3: TGTGCCAGCAGTGATCTGTCCTACGAGCAGTACTTC.

The chain is built from TRBV9 and TRBJ1-1, with D unresolved. The CDR3 is made up of 15 amino acids. Trimming pared 4 bases from V and 1 base from J, leaving 14 bases between. From germline, CDR1 is SGDLS and CDR2 YYNGEE. The CDR3: CASSPTEAKNTEAFF. DNA of the CDR3: TGTGCCAGCAGCCCAACTGAGGCTAAGAACACTGAAGCTTTCTTT.

The rearrangement links TRBV7-9 to TRBJ2-4; no clear D. The CDR3 sequence is 15 residues long. CDR1 is SEHNR and CDR2 is FQNEAQ in the germline V gene (reference sequence). The V end lost 5 bases, the J end lost 0 bases, and 11 bases lay between the germline ends. The DNA of the CDR3 is TGTGCCAGCAGCGAGCAAGATCTAGCCAAAAACATTCAGTACTTC. Protein sequence: CASSEQDLAKNIQYF.

The CDR3 nucleotides are TGCAGCGTTGAAAACGACAGGGGCATCAACGAGCAGTACTTC. Encoded protein: CSVENDRGINEQYF. The chain carries TRBV29-1 and TRBJ2-7; 8 bases fit TRBD1. The CDR3 sequence is 14 residues long. V shed 2 bases, J shed 5 bases, and the junction held 8 bases outside the gene matches. Germline V gene lookup returns CDR1 SQVTM and CDR2 ANQGSEA.

This chain joins TRBV15 and TRBJ2-3; 9 bases are a match to TRBD2. V lost 6 bases, J lost 2 bases, and 18 bases stayed unmatched. This CDR3 is 19 amino acids long. The germline V gene encodes CDR1 LNHNV and CDR2 YYDKDF (reference sequence). The DNA for the CDR3 is TGTGCCACCAGACCCGGCGGGACTAGCAGGGTTTCTGTCACAGATACGCAGTATTTT. This gives the protein CATRPGGTSRVSVTDTQYF.

This chain uses TRBV21-1 with TRBJ2-7; the D segment call TRBD2 is taken from the table without a DNA check. TRBV21-1 is a pseudogene locus. The CDR3 contains 17 residues. CDR3 residues: CASSNILAGALSYEQYF. CDR3 sequence (DNA): TGTGCCAGCAGCAATATACTAGCGGGAGCCCTCTCCTACGAGCAGTACTTC.

The chain has TRBV19 and TRBJ1-1, with D perhaps matching TRBD1 (5 bases). The CDR3 is 14 amino acids. Trimming removed 3 bases at V and 4 bases at J, with 12 bases between. Germline V CDR1 and CDR2: LNHDA, SQIVND (reference sequence). The CDR3: CASSIGGGVTEAFF. DNA for the CDR3: TGTGCCAGTAGTATTGGTGGAGGGGTCACTGAAGCTTTCTTT.

V is TRBV28 and J is TRBJ2-5; 10 bases are shared with TRBD1. This CDR3 spans 16 amino acids. From germline, CDR1 is MDHEN and CDR2 SYDVKM. V dropped 1 base and J dropped 5; count of bases not matched to a gene: 7. The CDR3: CASSLYIGTGEETQYF. The DNA for the CDR3 is TGTGCCAGCAGTTTATATATCGGGACAGGGGAGGAGACCCAGTACTTC.

The V gene is TRBV6-5, the J gene TRBJ1-4; no clear D gene. Per the germline V gene, CDR1 is MNHEY and CDR2 is SVGAGI. This CDR3 comprises 14 residues. V dropped 6 bases and J dropped 1 base, with 9 bases sitting between them. The CDR3 spells CASRNGGTNEKLFF. DNA of the CDR3: TGTGCCAGCAGAAACGGAGGAACTAATGAAAAACTGTTTTTT.

The chain uses TRBV7-8 and TRBJ1-5, with a tentative D call TRBD1 (6 bases). The V gene lost 5 bases and the J gene lost 5 bases, with 16 bases spanning the gap. The CDR3 length is 15 residues. Per germline, CDR1 SGHVS and CDR2 FQNEAQ. The CDR3 DNA is TGTGCCAGCAGCCTCTATGGGACACCGGATCAGCCCCAGCATTTT. Protein product: CASSLYGTPDQPQHF.

The V call is TRBV7-2, the J call TRBJ2-1, with TRBD2 matching over 7 bases. V gave up 2 bases and J gave up 5 bases; unmatched junction bases: 15. CDR3 size: 18 residues. CDR1 is SGHTA and CDR2 is FQGNSA in the germline V gene. CDR3 DNA sequence: TGTGCCAGCAGCTTAATCGTGGGGGGGAGCGGGCGGGACAATGAGCAGTTCTTC. Protein product: CASSLIVGGSGRDNEQFF.

The chain carries TRBV19 and TRBJ2-1; 10 bases fit TRBD2. Per germline, CDR1 LNHDA and CDR2 SQIVND (reference sequence). CDR3 length: 13 residues. V dropped 4 bases and J dropped 7; count of bases not matched to a gene: 1. The CDR3: CASSTSGRNEQFF. DNA of the CDR3: TGTGCCAGTAGTACTAGCGGGAGAAATGAGCAGTTCTTC.

The chain combines TRBV29-1 with TRBJ2-1; TRBD1 aligns across 9 bases. V dropped 8 bases and J dropped 10; count of bases not matched to a gene: 12. CDR1 SQVTM and CDR2 ANQGSEA come from the germline V gene. The CDR3 is 13 amino acids. CDR3 amino acids: CSFPGQGNGEQFF. The CDR3 coding sequence is TGCAGCTTCCCGGGACAGGGTAATGGGGAGCAGTTCTTC.

The gene calls are TRBV10-2 and TRBJ1-1; no definite D call. Trimming shortened V by 2 bases and J by 5 bases, and 6 bases separated the two germline ends. The CDR3 length is 12 residues. Germline V gene sequence: CDR1 WSHSY, CDR2 SAAADI. CDR3 sequence: CASSEEETEAFF. CDR3 DNA: TGCGCCAGCAGTGAGGAAGAGACTGAAGCTTTCTTT.

The V and J genes are TRBV7-9 and TRBJ2-7, with 8 bases identical to TRBD2. Germline lookup yields CDR1 SEHNR and CDR2 FQNEAQ (reference sequence). The CDR3 contains 17 residues. The trim removed 4 bases at V and 2 bases at J, leaving 13 bases unmatched. CDR3 protein: CASSSMVVAGGAYEQYF. The DNA for the CDR3 is TGTGCCAGCAGCTCTATGGTCGTTGCGGGAGGCGCCTACGAGCAGTACTTC.

This clone was seen more than once but under ten times. The V gene is TRBV4-2, the J gene TRBJ2-3, with D tentatively TRBD2 (5 bases). Trimming cost V 1 base and J 6 bases, with 14 bases left between them. The germline V gene encodes CDR1 LGHNA and CDR2 YNFKEQ. The CDR3 has 15 residues. The CDR3 reads CASSQVVLASDTQYF. CDR3 coding DNA: TGTGCCAGCAGCCAAGTAGTCTTAGCGTCCGATACGCAGTATTTT.

The V call is TRBV5-6, the J call TRBJ2-7, with D uncertain. V was clipped by 1 base and J by 1 base, with 9 bases between them. Germline CDR1 SGHDT, CDR2 YYEEEE. This CDR3 is built from 14 residues. The CDR3 coding sequence is TGTGCCAGCAGCTTGTACAGAAATTCCTACGAGCAGTACTTC. As protein: CASSLYRNSYEQYF.

The V and J genes are TRBV11-2 and TRBJ1-3; maybe TRBD1 (6 bases). V gave up 5 bases and J gave up 4 bases, with 12 bases separating them. This CDR3 has 14 residues. Germline CDR1 and CDR2: SGHAT and FQNNGV. CDR3 residues: CASSQGGGGNTIYF. Here the CDR3 DNA reads TGTGCCAGCAGCCAAGGGGGAGGGGGAAACACCATATATTTT.